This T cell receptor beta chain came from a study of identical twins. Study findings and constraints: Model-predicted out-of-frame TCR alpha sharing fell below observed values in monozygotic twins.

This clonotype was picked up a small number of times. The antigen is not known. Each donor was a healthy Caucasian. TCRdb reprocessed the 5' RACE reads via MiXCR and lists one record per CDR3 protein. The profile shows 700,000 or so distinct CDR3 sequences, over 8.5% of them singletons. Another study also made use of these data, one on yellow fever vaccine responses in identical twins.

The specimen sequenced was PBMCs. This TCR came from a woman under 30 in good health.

The CDR3 region is CASSQGTSGSEQYF. The DNA for the CDR3 is TGTGCCAGCAGCCAAGGGACTAGCGGGAGCGAGCAGTACTTC. The chain recombines TRBV3-1 with TRBJ2-7, with 13 bases aligning to TRBD2. This CDR3 is built from 14 residues. Germline lookup yields CDR1 LGHDT and CDR2 YNNKEL (reference sequence). Trimming removed 1 base from V and 6 bases from J; junction bases left unmatched: 0.